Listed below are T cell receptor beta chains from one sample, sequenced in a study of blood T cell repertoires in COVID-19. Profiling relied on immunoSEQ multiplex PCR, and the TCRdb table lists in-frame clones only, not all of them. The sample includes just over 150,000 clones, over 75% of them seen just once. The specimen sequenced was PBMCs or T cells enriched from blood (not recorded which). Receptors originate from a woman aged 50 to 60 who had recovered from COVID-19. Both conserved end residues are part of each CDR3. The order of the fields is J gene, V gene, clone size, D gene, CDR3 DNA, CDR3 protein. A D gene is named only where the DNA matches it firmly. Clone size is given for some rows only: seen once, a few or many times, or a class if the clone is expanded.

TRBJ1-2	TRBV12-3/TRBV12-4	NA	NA	TGTGCCATCCTAACAGGAGATGGCTACACCTTC	CAILTGDGYTF
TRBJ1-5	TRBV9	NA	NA	TGTGCCAGCAGCCTTGGAGTGTTCGATCAGCCCCAGCATTTT	CASSLGVFDQPQHF
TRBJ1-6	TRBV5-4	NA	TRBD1	TGTGCCAGCAGCAGTCGACAGGGGGCGCGAAATTCACCCCTCCACTTT	CASSSRQGARNSPLHF
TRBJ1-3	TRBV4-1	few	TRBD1	TGCGCCAGCAGCCTTAACCCTCGGACAGGGCTGACTGGAAACACCATATATTTT	CASSLNPRTGLTGNTIYF
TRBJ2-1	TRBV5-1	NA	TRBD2	TGCGCCAGCAGCCTAGCGGGGGGTGAGCAGTTCTTC	CASSLAGGEQFF
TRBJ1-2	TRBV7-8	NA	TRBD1	TGTGCCAGCAGCTCCACAGGGGAGGATGGCTACACCTTC	CASSSTGEDGYTF
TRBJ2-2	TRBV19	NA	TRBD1	TGTGCCAGTAGTATTGACAGGGGGTTTATCGGGGAGCTGTTTTTT	CASSIDRGFIGELFF
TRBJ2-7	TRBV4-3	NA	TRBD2	TGCGCCAGCAGCCAAGAGAGCGGGACCTACGAGCAGTACTTC	CASSQESGTYEQYF
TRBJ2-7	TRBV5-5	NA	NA	TGTGCCAGTTCGGGGTTAGAATGGGGGGACTCCTACGAGCAGTACTTC	CASSGLEWGDSYEQYF
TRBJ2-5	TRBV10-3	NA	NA	TGTGCCACTTGGGGGCAGAAAGAGACCCAGTACTTC	CATWGQKETQYF
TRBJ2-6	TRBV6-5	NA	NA	TGTGCCAGCAAATTTCAGGGCTCTGGGGCCAACGTCCTGACTTTC	CASKFQGSGANVLTF
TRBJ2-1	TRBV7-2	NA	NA	TGTGCCAGCAGCAAACCCTCGACAGACAATGAGCAGTTCTTC	CASSKPSTDNEQFF
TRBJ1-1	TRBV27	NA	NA	TGTGCCAGCAGTTCAGCCCGGACACGGAATCGAGAAGCTTTCTTT	CASSSARTRNREAFF
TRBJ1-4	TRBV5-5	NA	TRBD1	TGTGCCAGCAGCCACGGGACAGGGGCCGAAAAACTGTTTTTT	CASSHGTGAEKLFF
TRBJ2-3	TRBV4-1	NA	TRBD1	TGCGCCAGCAGCTTCCTTCCGGGACAGGGGAGCACAGATACGCAGTATTTT	CASSFLPGQGSTDTQYF
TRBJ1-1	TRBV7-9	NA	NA	TGTGCCAGCAGCTGGCGGAGAGGCATTGACGGGAACACTGAAGCTTTCTTT	CASSWRRGIDGNTEAFF
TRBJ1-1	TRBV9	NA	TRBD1	TGTGCCAGCAGCGTAGAGAGTACAGGGGACACTGAAGCTTTCTTT	CASSVESTGDTEAFF
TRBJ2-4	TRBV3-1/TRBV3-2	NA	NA	TGTGCCAGCAGCCAAGCCAGGGCTACGGGTTATGGGAAAAACATTCAGTACTTC	CASSQARATGYGKNIQYF
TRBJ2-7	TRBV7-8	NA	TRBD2	TGTGCCAGCAGCACCTCGACCAGCGGGGGGCGGAGCTCCTACGAGCAGTACTTC	CASSTSTSGGRSSYEQYF
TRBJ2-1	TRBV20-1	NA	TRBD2	TGCAGTGCTAGTCCCGGGGGACTACAAAGCAATGAGCAGTTCTTC	CSASPGGLQSNEQFF
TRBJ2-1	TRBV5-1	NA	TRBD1	TGCGCCACTACTCCACAGGGGGCGGCGTCCTATGAGCAGTTCTTC	CATTPQGAASYEQFF
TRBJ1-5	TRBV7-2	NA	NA	TGTGCCAGCAGTCGACCCGACTCCCAGCCCCAGCATTTT	CASSRPDSQPQHF
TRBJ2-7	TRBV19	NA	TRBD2	TGTGCCAGTGGGAGAGTAGCGGGGGCCGAGCAGTACTTC	CASGRVAGAEQYF
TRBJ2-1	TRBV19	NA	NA	TGTGCCAGTAGTACTGTTAGCTCCTACAATGAGCAGTTCTTC	CASSTVSSYNEQFF
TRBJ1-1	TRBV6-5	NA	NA	TGTGCCAGCAGTTACGACAGCCTGAACACTGAAGCTTTCTTT	CASSYDSLNTEAFF
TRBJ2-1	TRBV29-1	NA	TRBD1	TGCAGCGTTGAGGCACCGGGACAGGGGGCGCTTAATGAGCAGTTCTTC	CSVEAPGQGALNEQFF
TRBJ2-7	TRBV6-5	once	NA	TGTGCCAGCAGTTACTCGTCCAGACACTACGAGCAGTACTTC	CASSYSSRHYEQYF
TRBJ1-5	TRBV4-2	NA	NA	TGTGCCAGCAGCCAAGTAAGCAATCAGCCCCAGCATTTT	CASSQVSNQPQHF